This T cell receptor beta chain was identified in a study of human T cells and chemical hapten exposure. Overall study context: Small discrepancies in pooled library volume mainly accounted for the varying TCR yields per sample. Study-wide results and caveats: There were significantly more large CDR3 similarity clusters among expanded TCRs than among controls.

On this clonotype: Its specificity is not known.

Trimming removed 5 bases at V and 2 bases at J, with 11 bases between. This CDR3 contains 14 residues. Looked up from germline, CDR1 is KGHDR and CDR2 is SFDVKD. TCRdb re-derived calls from the RACE reads in MiXCR, one entry per CDR3 protein. The table lists 95,000 or so distinct CDR3 sequences, over 9.5% of them singletons, with approximately 3.3% in the top ten. Time point in this sample: patch test 2, 6 weeks after DPC sensitization. Described treatment: therapeutic diphenylcyclopropenone sensitization with weekly scalp DPC. This TCR came from a woman aged 40 to 50 with alopecia areata. Some clones in this sample may be carry-over from other donors' samples. The specimen comprised whole blood, sampled in connection with sensitization to the hapten diphenylcyclopropenone (DPC). The genes are TRBV24-1 and TRBJ2-5, with D perhaps TRBD1 (6 bases). CDR3 residues: CATSGAGVQETQYF. The CDR3 region has the DNA TGTGCCACCAGTGGAGCAGGGGTACAAGAGACCCAGTACTTC.